A selection of T cell receptor beta chains follows, all from one sample in a study of glioma-infiltrating T cells after dendritic cell vaccination. Repertoires were generated with immunoSEQ multiplex PCR, while TCRdb's copy carries only in-frame clones and drops some. The table lists approximately 85,000 clones, about 85% of them singletons, with about 8.5% in the top ten. Sequenced material: blood, taken after dendritic cell vaccination. Every receptor here comes from a human donor with glioblastoma. Each CDR3 is given with its conserved first and last residue. D genes are given only for firm matches. Only part of the rows carry a size: once, few, many, or a class if the clone is expanded.

abundance	d_gene	len	j_gene	v_gene	CDR3aa	CDR3nt
.	.	15	TRBJ2-7	TRBV19	CASSTHRDWTYEQYF	TGTGCCAGTAGCACTCACCGGGACTGGACCTACGAGCAGTACTTC
.	.	14	TRBJ2-2	TRBV5-1	CASSFGDNTGELFF	TGCGCCAGCAGCTTTGGAGATAACACCGGGGAGCTGTTTTTT
.	TRBD1	14	TRBJ1-6	TRBV2	CASSRDRGNSPLHF	TGTGCCAGCAGTCGGGACAGGGGGAATTCACCCCTCCACTTT
.	TRBD1	16	TRBJ1-5	TRBV5-1	CASSTGQGGSNQPQHF	TGCGCCAGCAGCACGGGACAGGGCGGTAGCAATCAGCCCCAGCATTTT
.	.	16	TRBJ2-3	TRBV9	CASSPSAGSRTDTQYF	TGTGCCAGCAGCCCTTCAGCGGGTTCTCGCACAGATACGCAGTATTTT
.	.	15	TRBJ2-7	TRBV7-2	CASSLRREFSYEQYF	TGTGCCAGCAGTCTTAGGAGGGAGTTCTCCTACGAGCAGTACTTC
.	TRBD2	15	TRBJ2-1	TRBV6-5	CASSYSVPGGNEQFF	TGTGCCAGCAGTTATTCCGTGCCGGGAGGGAATGAGCAGTTCTTC
medium-sized	TRBD2	15	TRBJ2-1	TRBV6-4	CASSDASGSSNEQFF	TGTGCCAGCAGTGACGCTAGCGGGAGTTCGAATGAGCAGTTCTTC
once	TRBD1	13	TRBJ2-7	TRBV7-3	CASSGQGPYEQYF	TGTGCCAGCAGCGGACAGGGCCCCTACGAGCAGTACTTC
once	TRBD2	15	TRBJ2-1	TRBV4-2	CASSQELAVYNEQFF	TGTGCCAGCAGCCAAGAACTAGCGGTTTACAATGAGCAGTTCTTC
.	TRBD1	14	TRBJ1-5	TRBV9	CASSGQGAGQPQHF	TGTGCCAGCAGCGGACAGGGGGCAGGTCAGCCCCAGCATTTT
few	.	18	TRBJ1-2	TRBV5-5	CASSLGVEELGRGGGYTF	TGTGCCAGCAGCTTGGGGGTCGAGGAATTGGGACGCGGGGGTGGCTACACCTTC
.	.	17	TRBJ1-2	TRBV7-2	CASSLAERDTLNYGYTF	TGTGCCAGCAGCTTAGCGGAGAGGGACACCTTAAACTATGGCTACACCTTC
.	.	13	TRBJ2-5	TRBV2	CASSYGQKETQYF	TGTGCCAGCAGTTATGGACAGAAAGAGACCCAGTACTTC
.	.	13	TRBJ2-2	TRBV2	CASSDRGTGELFF	TGTGCCAGCAGTGATAGGGGCACCGGGGAGCTGTTTTTT
.	.	16	TRBJ2-1	TRBV7-6	CASSGKGVDSGNEQFF	TGTGCCAGCAGCGGAAAGGGGGTGGACAGCGGCAATGAGCAGTTCTTC
.	TRBD1	17	TRBJ2-2	TRBV2	CASSELSRQGPTGELFF	TGTGCCAGCAGTGAACTGTCGAGACAGGGACCGACCGGGGAGCTGTTTTTT